The present T cell receptor beta chain was sequenced within a study of human T cells and chemical hapten exposure. About the research overall: In the sensitization step, 2% DPC was placed on about 2 cm by about 2 cm of upper inner arm skin.

Library preparation tagged each individual cDNA molecule with a unique molecular identifier. TCRdb used MiXCR to reprocess the RACE reads, holding one entry per CDR3 protein. The repertoire consists of tens of thousands of distinct CDR3 sequences, with over 9.5% occurring once and the leading ten covering approximately 3.7%. The time point was: patch test 1, 2 weeks after DPC sensitization. Treatment defined: therapeutic diphenylcyclopropenone sensitization with weekly scalp DPC. Extraction of total RNA was performed on unfractionated whole blood. This clonotype was seen ten or more times. This CDR3 is 11 amino acids long. Germline V gene sequence: CDR1 LGHDT, CDR2 YNNKEL (reference sequence). V was trimmed by 5 bases and J by 12 bases, leaving 11 bases between them.

The sample here was whole blood, taken in connection with sensitization to the hapten diphenylcyclopropenone (DPC). The rearrangement uses TRBV3-1 and TRBJ2-1; D perhaps matches TRBD2 (5 bases). This receptor was taken from a woman aged 55-69 years with alopecia areata. Some clones in this sample may be carry-over from other donors' samples. The CDR3 coding sequence is TGTGCCAGCAGCAGAGGAGCGGTGCAGTTCTTC. This translates into CASSRGAVQFF.